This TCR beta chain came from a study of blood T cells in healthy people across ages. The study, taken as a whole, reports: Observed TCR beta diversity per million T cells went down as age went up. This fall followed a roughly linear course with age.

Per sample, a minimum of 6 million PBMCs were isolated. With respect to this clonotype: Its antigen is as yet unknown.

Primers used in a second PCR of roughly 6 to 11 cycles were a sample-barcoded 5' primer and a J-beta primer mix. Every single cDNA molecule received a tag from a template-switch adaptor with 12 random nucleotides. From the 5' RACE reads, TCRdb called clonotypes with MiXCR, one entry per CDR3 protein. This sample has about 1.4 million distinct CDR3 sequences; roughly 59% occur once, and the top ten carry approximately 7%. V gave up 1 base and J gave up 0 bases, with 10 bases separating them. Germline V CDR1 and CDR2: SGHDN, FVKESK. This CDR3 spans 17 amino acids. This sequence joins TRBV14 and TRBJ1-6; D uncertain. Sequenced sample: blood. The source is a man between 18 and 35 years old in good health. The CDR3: CASSQGSWSSYNSPLHF. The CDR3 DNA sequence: TGTGCCAGCAGCCAAGGCTCTTGGAGCTCCTATAATTCACCCCTCCACTTT.